This note documents a single TCR beta chain sequence. The antigen remains unidentified. It was with 60 Vbeta and 13 Jbeta primers that the PCR ran. Repertoires were generated with immunoSEQ multiplex PCR, while TCRdb's copy carries only in-frame clones and drops some. The table has over 80,000 clones, roughly 60% seen once. This specimen belongs to a study of cytomegalovirus exposure and HLA in healthy donors. Study conclusions and caveats: Immune exposure was documented only through CMV serostatus.

CDR1 is MNHNY, CDR2 SVGAGI, per germline (reference sequence). The CDR3 spans 15 residues. The V gene end was trimmed by 5 bases and the J gene end by 3 bases; junction bases not matched to a gene: 7. Input material: PBMCs. The sequence was collected from a boy aged 10-17 years in good health and CMV-seropositive. The V and J genes are TRBV6-6 and TRBJ2-3; 8 bases align to TRBD1. The CDR3 DNA is TGTGCCAGCAGTCCTTCCCAGGGGGCAACAGATACGCAGTATTTT. Translated, it gives CASSPSQGATDTQYF.